The rows below give T cell receptor beta chains drawn from one sample of a study of regulatory T cells. Assay used: immunoSEQ multiplex PCR; TCRdb lists only in-frame clones, some missing. The table shows tens of thousands of clones, with 93% occurring only once. Sequencing was performed on CD8+ T cells sorted from blood. These receptors were taken from a child aged 2 to 10 with CD3G deficiency. The CDR3 runs from the conserved cysteine through the conserved F or W. Each record gives: clone size, D gene, V gene, J gene, CDR3 length, CDR3 DNA, CDR3 protein. D genes are given only for firm matches. Expanded clones get a size class; other rows say once, few or many, or leave the size out.

NA	NA	TRBV28	TRBJ2-7	13	TGTGCCAGTGGGAGCCACCAAAGCTACGAGCAGTACTTC	CASGSHQSYEQYF
NA	NA	TRBV20-1	TRBJ2-1	11	TGCAGTGCTAGAGATATCTATGAGCAGTTCTTC	CSARDIYEQFF
NA	NA	TRBV28	TRBJ1-1	13	TGTGCCAGCACCGAGACGGGGGATGATGAAGCTTTCTTT	CASTETGDDEAFF
NA	NA	TRBV6-1	TRBJ2-7	14	TGTGCCAGCAGTGAACTTGACAGTAAATACGAGCAGTACTTC	CASSELDSKYEQYF
once	NA	TRBV28	TRBJ1-1	16	TGTGCCAGCACTCCACAGGAAGTCGACATGAACACTGAAGCTTTCTTT	CASTPQEVDMNTEAFF
once	NA	TRBV28	TRBJ1-1	14	TGTGCCAGCAGCCTACAGGGCGAGGGCACTGAAGCTTTCTTT	CASSLQGEGTEAFF
NA	NA	TRBV9	TRBJ2-7	15	TGTGCCAGCAGCGTAGCTGGGGCCAGGTGGGACGAGCAGTACTTC	CASSVAGARWDEQYF
NA	TRBD2	TRBV6-1	TRBJ2-7	14	TGTGCCAGCAGTAAACTAGCGGATACCTACGAGCAGTACTTC	CASSKLADTYEQYF
NA	NA	TRBV7-9	TRBJ2-7	12	TGTGCCAGCAGCTTAGGGTCCTACGAGCAGTACTTC	CASSLGSYEQYF
once	NA	TRBV4-1	TRBJ1-4	16	TGCGCCAGCAGCCAAGACGGAAGAACAGTCAATGAAAAACTGTTTTTT	CASSQDGRTVNEKLFF
NA	NA	TRBV7-9	TRBJ2-1	13	TGTGCCAGCAGCCCATTGGCCGCCGGGGAGCAGTTCTTC	CASSPLAAGEQFF
NA	NA	TRBV21-1	TRBJ2-5	14	TGTGCCAGCAGCAACGCGGCGGGACCAGAGACCCAGTACTTC	CASSNAAGPETQYF
NA	TRBD1	TRBV5-1	TRBJ2-3	15	TGCGCCAGCAGCCTGACAGGGCTTATTTCCGATACGCAGTATTTT	CASSLTGLISDTQYF
once	NA	TRBV6-1	TRBJ2-2	13	TGTGCCAGCAGTGTCCACCCCACCGGGGAGCTGTTTTTT	CASSVHPTGELFF
NA	TRBD2	TRBV6-1	TRBJ2-7	16	TGTGCCAGCAGTGTAGGACTAGCGGGAGGGGGATACGAGCAGTACTTC	CASSVGLAGGGYEQYF
NA	NA	TRBV28	TRBJ2-1	14	TGTGCCAGCAGTTTTAACACGGGTCACAATGAGCAGTTCTTC	CASSFNTGHNEQFF
NA	TRBD1	TRBV7-9	TRBJ2-4	15	TGTGCCAGCAGCCCTCAAGGGGGCGGCAAAAACATTCAGTACTTC	CASSPQGGGKNIQYF
NA	TRBD1	TRBV6-1	TRBJ2-7	14	TGTGCCTCAAAGGGTTGGACAGGGCAGCACGAGCAGTACTTC	CASKGWTGQHEQYF
NA	NA	TRBV19	TRBJ2-1	14	TGTGCCAGTAGTCCCAGCACAGGGCACAATGAGCAGTTCTTC	CASSPSTGHNEQFF
NA	NA	TRBV6-1	TRBJ2-7	12	TGTGCCAGCAGCCTAGACAGGACCGAGCAGTACTTC	CASSLDRTEQYF
once	NA	TRBV6-1	TRBJ2-7	15	TGTGCCAGCAGTGACCAAACAGGGGGGGCCTACGAGCAGTACTTC	CASSDQTGGAYEQYF
NA	NA	TRBV5-1	TRBJ2-1	13	TGCGCCAGCAGCTTGGTTCTGGGGGCTGAGCAGTTCTTC	CASSLVLGAEQFF
once	NA	TRBV13	TRBJ2-5	13	TGTGCCAGCAGCTTACACCCACGAGAGACCCAGTACTTC	CASSLHPRETQYF